What follows are 25 T cell receptor beta chains derived from one specimen sequenced in a study of shared T cell receptors in the human thymus. This table comes from immunoSEQ multiplex PCR, and its TCRdb copy is limited to in-frame clones, with some not included. The sample has 500,000 to 850,000 clones; around 87% are singletons. Separately, the same data were catalogued under a study of human thymus T cells.

Specimen: thymocytes. These receptors all stem from a boy less than two years old with a congenital heart defect.

This clone was counted a few times. The chain combines TRBV19 with TRBJ1-2; D is possibly TRBD1 (5 bases). V dropped 1 base and J dropped 4 bases, with 25 bases sitting between them. CDR3 length: 19 amino acids. CDR1 is LNHDA, CDR2 SQIVND, per germline (reference sequence). The CDR3 nucleotides are TGTGCCAGTAGTATAGGTGGTACAGGACCGACTCAAAAATTCTATGGCTACACCTTC. Residues: CASSIGGTGPTQKFYGYTF.

The V call is TRBV9, the J call TRBJ2-7, with 10 nucleotides matching TRBD2. Germline assignment: CDR1 SGDLS and CDR2 YYNGEE. Trimming cost V 4 bases and J 3 bases; bases outside gene matches: 7. This CDR3 is 15 amino acids long. CDR3 nucleotide sequence: TGTGCCAGCAGCCGGCATAGCGGGAGGATCTACGAGCAGTACTTC. Translating it yields CASSRHSGRIYEQYF.

The chain combines TRBV25-1 with TRBJ1-5, with a tentative D call TRBD1 (6 bases). CDR3 length equals 15 residues. Germline V gene lookup returns CDR1 MGHDK and CDR2 SYGVNS. Trimming stripped 2 bases from V and 1 base from J, with 9 bases between. The CDR3 is CASSEGTLSNQPQHF. The CDR3 bases are TGTGCCAGCAGTGAAGGGACACTGAGCAATCAGCCCCAGCATTTT.

The J gene is TRBJ1-4, the V gene TRBV28, with 7 bases that match TRBD1. V lost 8 bases to trimming and J lost 6 bases; unmatched junction nucleotides: 9. Germline CDR1 and CDR2: MDHEN and SYDVKM. The CDR3 loop spans 14 amino acids. The CDR3, as DNA: TGTGCCAGCGCACCGGGACAGAAAGATGAAAAACTGTTTTTT. Its protein product is CASAPGQKDEKLFF.

This rearrangement joins TRBV6-1 to TRBJ1-1; D is unclear. The CDR3 spans 13 residues. Trimming removed 3 bases at V and 3 bases at J, with 8 bases between. Per the germline V gene, CDR1 is MNHNS and CDR2 is SASEGT. DNA of the CDR3: TGTGCCAGCAGTGACAGGAGGGACACTGAAGCTTTCTTT. The encoded protein is CASSDRRDTEAFF.

The chain combines TRBV6-6 with TRBJ1-1, with D possibly being TRBD1 (5 bases). The CDR3 is 13 residues long. V gave up 11 bases and J gave up 3 bases, with 16 bases separating them. Germline V CDR1 and CDR2: MNHNY, SVGAGI (reference sequence). The CDR3 spells CALQGRRDTEAFF. CDR3 DNA sequence: TGTGCCCTCCAGGGTAGAAGGGACACTGAAGCTTTCTTT.

The rearrangement links TRBV5-6 to TRBJ1-5; 9 bases match TRBD1. This CDR3 has 16 amino acids. The V gene's germline CDR1 is SGHDT and CDR2 YYEEEE. With V trimmed by 4 bases and J by 8 bases, 13 bases remained unmatched. CDR3 sequence reads: CASSVRPGQGGEPQHF. CDR3 coding DNA: TGTGCCAGCAGCGTACGACCGGGACAGGGTGGTGAGCCCCAGCATTTT.

This clone was detected once. The rearrangement uses TRBV28 and TRBJ1-3; D not certain. The V end was cut by 6 bases, the J end by 1 base, with 10 bases between. The CDR3 is made up of 14 amino acids. Germline loops: CDR1 MDHEN, CDR2 SYDVKM. CDR3 protein: CASSRIGSGNTIYF. CDR3 nucleotide sequence: TGTGCCAGCAGCCGAATCGGGTCTGGAAACACCATATATTTT.

This chain links TRBV19 with TRBJ2-7; weak D call: TRBD2 (5 bases). This CDR3 is 13 amino acids long. V lost 4 bases and J 5 bases, leaving 12 bases between the germline ends. From germline, CDR1 is LNHDA and CDR2 SQIVND (reference sequence). CDR3 nucleotides: TGTGCCAGTAGTACGGGGTGGGGTAACGAGCAGTACTTC. The encoded protein is CASSTGWGNEQYF.

The chain carries TRBV4-1 and TRBJ1-5; TRBD1 aligns across 8 bases. Germline V gene sequence: CDR1 MGHRA, CDR2 YSYEKL. V was pared by 5 bases and J by 6 bases, with 12 bases of the junction left unmatched. This CDR3 is 16 amino acids long. Written as DNA, the CDR3 is TGCGCCAGCAGCTTAAAATTCAGGGGGCAGACTCAGCCCCAGCATTTT. Its protein product is CASSLKFRGQTQPQHF.

The chain joins TRBV6-4 to TRBJ2-3; TRBD1 is a possible D gene (5 bases). Germline CDR1 MRHNA, CDR2 SNTAGT. V was pared by 0 bases and J by 14 bases, with 21 bases between. The CDR3 is made up of 15 amino acids. This CDR3 reads CASSDSGQGSLKMYF. DNA of the CDR3: TGTGCCAGCAGTGACTCTGGTCAGGGATCCCTTAAGATGTATTTT.

The chain combines TRBV13 with TRBJ2-2; 7 bases agree with TRBD2. CDR1 PRHDT and CDR2 FYEKMQ come from the germline V gene (reference sequence). The CDR3 loop spans 17 amino acids. The ends lost 3 bases at V and 3 bases at J; junction bases unmatched: 10. CDR3 amino acids: CASSFQRGARDTGELFF. The DNA of the CDR3 is TGTGCCAGCAGCTTTCAGCGGGGAGCCAGAGACACCGGGGAGCTGTTTTTT.

The chain is built from TRBV11-2 and TRBJ2-1, with D perhaps TRBD2 (6 bases). Trimming removed 4 bases at V and 3 bases at J, with 13 bases between. Germline CDR1 is SGHAT and CDR2 is FQNNGV. CDR3 length: 15 residues. CDR3 in amino acids: CASSSTRDFYNEQFF. Here the CDR3 DNA reads TGTGCCAGCAGCTCTACCCGGGACTTCTACAATGAGCAGTTCTTC. The entire variable domain, with the rest obtained from reference TRBV11-2 and TRBJ2-1, is as follows: EAGVAQSPRYKIIEKRQSVAFWCNPISGHATLYWYQQILGQGPKLLIQFQNNGVVDDSQLPKDRFSAERLKGVDSTLKIQPAKLEDSAVYLCASSSTRDFYNEQFFGPGTRLTVL.

The chain carries TRBV10-3 and TRBJ1-1; D possibly corresponds to TRBD1 (5 bases). Germline V gives CDR1 ENHRY, CDR2 SYGVKD. Trimming left V 3 bases short and J 0 bases short, with 14 bases between. The CDR3 sequence is 16 residues long. CDR3 nucleotide sequence: TGTGCCATCAGTGACCAGGGAATGGGGATGAACACTGAAGCTTTCTTT. Residues: CAISDQGMGMNTEAFF.

The chain has TRBV6-5 and TRBJ1-1; D uncertain. CDR3 length: 15 residues. Trimming removed 0 bases from V and 2 bases from J, with 10 bases in between. Per germline, CDR1 MNHEY and CDR2 SVGAGI. CDR3 residues: CASSYSGDPNTEAFF. CDR3 bases: TGTGCCAGCAGTTACTCGGGAGACCCCAACACTGAAGCTTTCTTT.

This chain uses TRBV5-4 with TRBJ2-7, with D maybe TRBD2 (5 bases). Germline V lookup: CDR1 SGHNT, CDR2 YYREEE (reference sequence). The CDR3 is 17 amino acids. V lost 0 bases, J lost 4 bases, and 20 bases lay in between. The DNA of the CDR3 is TGTGCCAGCAGCTTGGGGTCGAGAGGAGGTTGGCGGTACGAGCAGTACTTC. Amino acid sequence: CASSLGSRGGWRYEQYF.

The gene calls are TRBV4-3 and TRBJ2-7, with 8 bases identical to TRBD2. Per the germline V gene, CDR1 is LGHNA and CDR2 is YSLEER. This CDR3 contains 17 residues. Losses at the gene ends were 3 bases for V and 5 bases for J; bases not matched to a gene: 15. The CDR3 region is CASSHEGPGLGRDEQYF. The DNA of the CDR3 is TGCGCCAGCAGCCATGAAGGACCGGGACTAGGGCGCGACGAGCAGTACTTC.

The chain combines TRBV25-1 with TRBJ2-7; D not resolved. CDR1 and CDR2 from the germline V gene are MGHDK and SYGVNS. With 1 base removed from V and 0 bases from J, the gap between germline ends came to 7 bases. The CDR3 consists of 14 residues. The DNA for the CDR3 is TGTGCCAGCAGTGAATCAATCAGCTCCTACGAGCAGTACTTC. Translated, it gives CASSESISSYEQYF.

The gene calls are TRBV19 and TRBJ2-7; the D gene is possibly TRBD1 (5 bases). V was pared by 4 bases and J by 0 bases, with 16 bases between. Germline values: CDR1 LNHDA, CDR2 SQIVND (reference sequence). There are 16 residues in the CDR3. The CDR3 here is CASSTIQGLSSYEQYF. Written as DNA, the CDR3 is TGTGCCAGTAGTACCATCCAGGGATTAAGCTCCTACGAGCAGTACTTC.

This chain links TRBV5-8 with TRBJ1-5, with D maybe TRBD1 (6 bases). Deletions cut 0 bases from V and 0 bases from J, with 22 bases between. CDR3 length equals 20 residues. Germline V gene lookup returns CDR1 SGHTS and CDR2 YDEGEE. This CDR3 reads CASSLGGAGAASDSNQPQHF. The DNA for the CDR3 is TGTGCCAGCAGCTTGGGAGGGGCGGGGGCCGCCTCGGATAGCAATCAGCCCCAGCATTTT.

The chain has TRBV2 and TRBJ1-5, with 11 bases matching TRBD1. This CDR3 has 15 residues. The V and J ends lost 6 bases and 6 bases, in that order; junction bases with no gene match: 7. Germline CDR1 and CDR2: SNHLY and FYNNEI. CDR3 in amino acids: CASSGTGGRGQPQHF. The CDR3 bases are TGTGCCAGCAGCGGGACAGGGGGGCGCGGTCAGCCCCAGCATTTT.

The chain links TRBV28 to TRBJ1-5; D not resolved. This CDR3 has 13 amino acids. The germline CDR1 and CDR2 sequences are MDHEN and SYDVKM. Between the trimmed V and J ends, which lost 4 bases and 6 bases, there was a span of 10 bases. Here the CDR3 DNA reads TGTGCCAGCAGTTGGCAGGCTGGTCAGCCCCAGCATTTT. Its translation is CASSWQAGQPQHF.

V and J are TRBV29-1 and TRBJ2-3; D might be TRBD2 (6 bases). The length of the CDR3 is 13 residues. Trimming left V 8 bases short and J 6 bases short, with 18 bases between. Germline assignment: CDR1 SQVTM and CDR2 ANQGSEA. The CDR3 DNA reads TGCAGCTTAAGACTAGTTTCCCGGGATACGCAGTATTTT. Translating it yields CSLRLVSRDTQYF.

The V call is TRBV4-3, the J call TRBJ1-2, with unresolved D. Trimming pared 0 bases from V and 3 bases from J, leaving 14 bases between. Germline V CDR1 and CDR2: LGHNA, YSLEER. This CDR3 is built from 16 residues. This CDR3 is CASSQDGRGLDYGYTF. The CDR3 coding sequence is TGCGCCAGCAGCCAAGATGGTAGAGGGCTAGACTATGGCTACACCTTC.

This sequence joins TRBV14 and TRBJ1-6, with 10 positions matching TRBD1. V lost 1 base and J lost 5; bases outside the gene matches: 8. The CDR3 has 18 residues. Germline loops: CDR1 SGHDN, CDR2 FVKESK. The CDR3 protein is CASSQGGDRGLDNSPLHF. CDR3 nucleotide sequence: TGTGCCAGCAGCCAAGGTGGGGACAGGGGTCTCGATAATTCACCCCTCCACTTT.